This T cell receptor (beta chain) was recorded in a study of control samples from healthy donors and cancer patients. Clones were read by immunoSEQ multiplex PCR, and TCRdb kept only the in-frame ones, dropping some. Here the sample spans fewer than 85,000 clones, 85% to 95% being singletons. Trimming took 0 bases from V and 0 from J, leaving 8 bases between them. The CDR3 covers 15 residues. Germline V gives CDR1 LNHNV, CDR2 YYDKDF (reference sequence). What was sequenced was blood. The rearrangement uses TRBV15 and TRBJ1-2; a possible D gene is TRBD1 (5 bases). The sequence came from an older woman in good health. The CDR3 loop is CATSRERGANYGYTF. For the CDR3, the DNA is TGTGCCACCAGCAGAGAGAGAGGGGCTAACTATGGCTACACCTTC.